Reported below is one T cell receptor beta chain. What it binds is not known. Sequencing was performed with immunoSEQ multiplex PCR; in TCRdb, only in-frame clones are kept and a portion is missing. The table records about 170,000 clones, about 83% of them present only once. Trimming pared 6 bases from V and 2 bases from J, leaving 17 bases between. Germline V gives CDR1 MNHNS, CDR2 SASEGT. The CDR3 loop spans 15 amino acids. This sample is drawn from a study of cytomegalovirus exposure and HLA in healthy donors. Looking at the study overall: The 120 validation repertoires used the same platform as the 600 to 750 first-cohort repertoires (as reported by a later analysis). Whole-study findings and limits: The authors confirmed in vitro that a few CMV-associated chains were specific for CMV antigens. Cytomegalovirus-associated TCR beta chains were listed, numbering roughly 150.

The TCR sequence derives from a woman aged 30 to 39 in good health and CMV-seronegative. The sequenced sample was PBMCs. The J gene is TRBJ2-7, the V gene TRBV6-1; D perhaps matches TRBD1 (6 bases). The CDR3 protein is CASSQLRTAPYEQYF. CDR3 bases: TGTGCCAGCAGCCAACTAAGGACAGCCCCCTACGAGCAGTACTTC.